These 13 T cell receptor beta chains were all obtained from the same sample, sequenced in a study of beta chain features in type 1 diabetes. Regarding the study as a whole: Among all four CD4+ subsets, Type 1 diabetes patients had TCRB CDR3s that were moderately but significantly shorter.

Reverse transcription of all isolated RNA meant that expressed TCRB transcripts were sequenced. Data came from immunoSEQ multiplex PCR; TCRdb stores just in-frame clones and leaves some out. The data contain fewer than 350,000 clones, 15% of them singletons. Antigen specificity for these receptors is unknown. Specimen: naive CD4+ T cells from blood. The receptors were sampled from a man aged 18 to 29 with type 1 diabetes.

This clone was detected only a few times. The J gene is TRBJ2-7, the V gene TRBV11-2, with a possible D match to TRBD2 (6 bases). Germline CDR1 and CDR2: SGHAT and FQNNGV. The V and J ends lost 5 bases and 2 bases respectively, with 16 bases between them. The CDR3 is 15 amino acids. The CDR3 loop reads CASSQNWDWAYEQYF. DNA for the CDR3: TGTGCCAGCAGCCAGAACTGGGACTGGGCCTACGAGCAGTACTTC.

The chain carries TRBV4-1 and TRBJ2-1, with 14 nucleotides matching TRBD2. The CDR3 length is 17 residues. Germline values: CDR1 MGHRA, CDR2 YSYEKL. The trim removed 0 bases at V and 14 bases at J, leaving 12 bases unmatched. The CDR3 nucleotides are TGCGCCAGCAGCCAAGATTTAGGGACTAGCGGGAGTTTGAGGAAGTTCTTC. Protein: CASSQDLGTSGSLRKFF.

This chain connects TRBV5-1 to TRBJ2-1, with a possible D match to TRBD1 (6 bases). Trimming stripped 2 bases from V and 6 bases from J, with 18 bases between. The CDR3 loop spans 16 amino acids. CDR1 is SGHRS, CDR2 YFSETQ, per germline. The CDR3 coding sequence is TGCGCCAGCAGCTTCATATCCGGGACATGGGGCAATGAGCAGTTCTTC. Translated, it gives CASSFISGTWGNEQFF.

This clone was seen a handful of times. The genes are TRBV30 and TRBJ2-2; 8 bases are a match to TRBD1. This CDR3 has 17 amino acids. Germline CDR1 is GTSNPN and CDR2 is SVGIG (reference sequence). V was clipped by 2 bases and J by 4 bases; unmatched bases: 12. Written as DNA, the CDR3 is TGTGCCTGGAGTCCGGGCATCCAGGGGGCGACCACCGGGGAGCTGTTTTTT. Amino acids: CAWSPGIQGATTGELFF.

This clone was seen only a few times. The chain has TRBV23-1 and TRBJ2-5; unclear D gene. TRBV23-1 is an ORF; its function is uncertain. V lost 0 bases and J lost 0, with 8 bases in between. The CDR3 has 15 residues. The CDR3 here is CASSQSIPDQETQYF. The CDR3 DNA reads TGCGCCAGCAGTCAATCTATCCCAGACCAAGAGACCCAGTACTTC.

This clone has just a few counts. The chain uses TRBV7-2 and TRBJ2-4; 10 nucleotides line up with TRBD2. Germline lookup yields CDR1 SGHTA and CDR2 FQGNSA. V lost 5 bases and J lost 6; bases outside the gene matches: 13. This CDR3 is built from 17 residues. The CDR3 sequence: CASSHTSSGSSGNIQYF. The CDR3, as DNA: TGTGCCAGCAGCCACACGTCTAGCGGGAGTTCGGGAAACATTCAGTACTTC.

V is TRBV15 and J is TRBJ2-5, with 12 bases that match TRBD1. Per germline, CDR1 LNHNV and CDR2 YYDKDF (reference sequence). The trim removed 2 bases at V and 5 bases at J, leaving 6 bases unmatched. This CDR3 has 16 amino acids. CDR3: CATSRPGQGAAETQYF. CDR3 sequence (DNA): TGTGCCACCAGCAGACCGGGACAGGGGGCTGCGGAGACCCAGTACTTC.

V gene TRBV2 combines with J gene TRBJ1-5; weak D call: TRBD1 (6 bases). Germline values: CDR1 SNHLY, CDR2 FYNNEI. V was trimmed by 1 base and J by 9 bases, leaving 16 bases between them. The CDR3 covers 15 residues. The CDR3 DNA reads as TGTGCCAGCAGTGAAGGCACGAGGGGGGGGCGGCCCCAGCATTTT. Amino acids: CASSEGTRGGRPQHF.

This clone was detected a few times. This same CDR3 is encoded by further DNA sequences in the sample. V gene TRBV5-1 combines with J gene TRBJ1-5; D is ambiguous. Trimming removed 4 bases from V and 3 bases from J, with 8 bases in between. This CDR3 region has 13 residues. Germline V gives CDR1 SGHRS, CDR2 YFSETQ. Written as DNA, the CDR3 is TGCGCCAGCAGCAGAGGTGACAATCAGCCCCAGCATTTT. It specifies CASSRGDNQPQHF. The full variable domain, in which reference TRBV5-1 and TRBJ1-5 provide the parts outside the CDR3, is KAGVTQTPRYLIKTRGQQVTLSCSPISGHRSVSWYQQTPGQGLQFLFEYFSETQRNKGNFPGRFSGRQFSNSRSEMNVSTLELGDSALYLCASSRGDNQPQHFGDGTRLSIL.

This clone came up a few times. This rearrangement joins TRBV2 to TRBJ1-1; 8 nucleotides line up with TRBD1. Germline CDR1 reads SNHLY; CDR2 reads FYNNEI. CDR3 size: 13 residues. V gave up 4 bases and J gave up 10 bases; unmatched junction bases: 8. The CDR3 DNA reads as TGTGCCAGCAGTGTCACAGGGGGAGCTGGAGCTTTCTTT. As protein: CASSVTGGAGAFF.

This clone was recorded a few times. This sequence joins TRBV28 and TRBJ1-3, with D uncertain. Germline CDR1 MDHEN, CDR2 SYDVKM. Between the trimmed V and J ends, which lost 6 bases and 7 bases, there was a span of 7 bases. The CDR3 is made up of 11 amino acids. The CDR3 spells CASSHRNTIYF. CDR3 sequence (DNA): TGTGCCAGCAGCCACCGGAACACCATATATTTT.

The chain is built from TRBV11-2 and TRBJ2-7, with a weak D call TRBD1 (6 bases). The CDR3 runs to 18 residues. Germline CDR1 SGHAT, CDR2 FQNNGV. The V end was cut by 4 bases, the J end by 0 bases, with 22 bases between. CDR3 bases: TGTGCCAGCAGCTCAAATCTGCCAGGGGCCACCCCCTCCTACGAGCAGTACTTC. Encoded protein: CASSSNLPGATPSYEQYF.

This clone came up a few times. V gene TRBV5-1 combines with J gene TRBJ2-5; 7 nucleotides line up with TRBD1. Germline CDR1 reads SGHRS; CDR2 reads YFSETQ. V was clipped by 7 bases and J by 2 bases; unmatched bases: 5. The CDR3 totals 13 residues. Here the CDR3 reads CASSGQIQETQYF. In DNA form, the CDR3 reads TGCGCCAGCTCGGGACAGATACAAGAGACCCAGTACTTC.